This T cell receptor beta chain was recorded in a study of blood T cell repertoires in COVID-19. As for the study in general: Samples taken during acute and convalescent COVID-19 were collected in the United States, Italy and Spain.

Original methodology: How many nucleated cells were present was estimated from reference gene primer amplification. The protocol was immunoSEQ multiplex PCR, while the TCRdb copy is restricted to in-frame clones and leaves out a portion. For V, J and clone size, that table is used; D and trimming come from the DNA. Among around 130,000 clones listed, 84% were seen once. The CDR3 sequence is 16 residues long. V was shortened by 3 bases and J by 0 bases, with 12 bases between the two germline ends. Germline V gene sequence: CDR1 MNHNS, CDR2 SASEGT. The clonotype was recovered from a woman aged 55-69 years with acute or convalescent COVID-19. The sequencing input was peripheral blood. The chain couples TRBV6-1 to TRBJ2-1, with D perhaps matching TRBD2 (5 bases). CDR3 in DNA: TGTGCCAGCAGTGAGAGTCTAGCCGGCTCCTACAATGAGCAGTTCTTC. It specifies CASSESLAGSYNEQFF.